This T cell receptor beta chain was observed in a study of blood T cell repertoires in COVID-19. Study-wide context: COVID-19 samples from acute and convalescent phases originated in the United States, Italy and Spain. T cells, B-cell-depleted T cells, or PBMCs supplied cDNA or gDNA.

Germline V gene sequence: CDR1 SNHLY, CDR2 FYNNEI. Trimming shortened V by 7 bases and J by 10 bases, and 14 bases separated the two germline ends. CDR3 length: 12 amino acids. In the original processing: Amplifying reference gene primers gave estimates of nucleated cell counts. Measured with immunoSEQ multiplex PCR; TCRdb has only the in-frame clones, and not every one. V, J and clone size are taken as reported in that table, and D and trimming were inferred from the DNA itself. The sample records about 110,000 clones, about nine tenths being singletons. The chain uses TRBV2 and TRBJ2-1, with D uncertain. This receptor was identified in a human donor in a cohort sampled during active COVID-19. The sequencing sample was made of peripheral blood. The CDR3 here is CASTGDILEQFF. CDR3 sequence (DNA): TGTGCCAGCACGGGTGATATTCTAGAGCAGTTCTTC.